One and the same sample provided the 28 T cell receptor beta chains below, sequenced in a study of regulatory T cells in long-lasting Graves disease. As to time point: persistent/refractory GD, antithyroid drugs over 5 years with positive TRAb. RNA from PBMCs was the source of the TCR library. Arm-PCR of CDR3 regions and iRepertoire HTBI primers were the basis on which TCR beta libraries were built. TCRdb reprocessed the multiplex PCR reads with MiXCR, giving one entry per CDR3 protein. Of 700,000 or so distinct CDR3 sequences listed, around 30% are singletons. The sequenced sample was peripheral blood mononuclear cells (PBMCs), obtained when the disease was refractory, from a patient treated with antithyroid drugs. These receptors originate from a female donor with Graves disease.

This clonotype was detected only a few times. V usage is TRBV19 and J usage is TRBJ1-1; a possible D gene is TRBD1 (5 bases). The CDR3 has 15 residues. In germline, CDR1 is LNHDA, CDR2 SQIVND (reference sequence). V was clipped by 3 bases and J by 4 bases, with 15 bases between them. This chain's CDR3 is CASSIEMGGTTEAFF. The CDR3 DNA sequence: TGTGCCAGTAGTATTGAGATGGGGGGGACCACTGAAGCTTTCTTT. The complete variable domain, with remaining parts taken from reference TRBV19 and TRBJ1-1, reads DGGITQSPKYLFRKEGQNVTLSCEQNLNHDAMYWYRQDPGQGLRLIYYSQIVNDFQKGDIAEGYSVSREKKESFPLTVTSAQKNPTAFYLCASSIEMGGTTEAFFGQGTRLTVV.

This clonotype turned up a few times. V gene TRBV6-5 combines with J gene TRBJ2-7, with D perhaps TRBD1 or TRBD2 (5 bases each). The germline V and J ends were trimmed by 2 bases and 3 bases, with 11 bases remaining between them. The CDR3 runs to 14 residues. Germline V CDR1 and CDR2: MNHEY, SVGAGI. In nucleotides, the CDR3 is TGTGCCAGCAGTTACCAGGGCCGGGGCTACGAGCAGTACTTC. Protein product: CASSYQGRGYEQYF.

This clonotype turned up a few times. The V and J genes are TRBV20-1 and TRBJ2-5, with 11 bases fitting TRBD2. CDR3 length equals 15 residues. CDR1 DFQATT and CDR2 SNEGSKA come from the germline V gene (reference sequence). V lost 1 base to trimming and J lost 4 bases; unmatched junction nucleotides: 5. In DNA form, the CDR3 reads TGCAGTGCTAGAGCACTAGCGGGAGTTCGAGAGACCCAGTACTTC. It specifies CSARALAGVRETQYF.

This clonotype was counted only a few times. The chain is built from TRBV30 and TRBJ2-7; 7 nucleotides match TRBD1. The V gene end was trimmed by 4 bases and the J gene end by 2 bases; junction bases not matched to a gene: 5. CDR1 is GTSNPN, CDR2 SVGIG, per germline (reference sequence). The CDR3 spans 13 residues. The CDR3 region is CAWKGTVTYEQYF. CDR3 bases: TGTGCCTGGAAGGGGACAGTAACCTACGAGCAGTACTTC.

The rearrangement links TRBV19 to TRBJ2-7; 8 bases align to TRBD1. The J call may not be correct, given that the DNA end is closer to TRBJ1-2. CDR3 length equals 11 residues. The germline V gene encodes CDR1 LNHDA and CDR2 SQIVND (reference sequence). The CDR3 loop is CASRTGTGYTF. CDR3 DNA sequence: TGTGCCAGCCGGACAGGGACCGGCTACACCTTC.

About this clonotype: A junction boundary mismatches the germline segment, possibly from a read error. The chain couples TRBV6-2 or TRBV6-3 to TRBJ1-6; 9 positions agree with TRBD1. This CDR3 is 14 amino acids long. Looked up from germline, CDR1 is MNHEY and CDR2 is SVGEGT. The CDR3 loop is CASTPGQGSTPPHF. Written as DNA, the CDR3 is TGTGCCAGCACCCCGGGACAGGGAAGTACACCCCCCCACTTT.

The chain joins TRBV27 to TRBJ1-1; perhaps TRBD1 as D (6 bases). There are 14 residues in the CDR3. Trimming stripped 6 bases from V and 11 bases from J, with 22 bases between. Germline CDR1 is MNHEY and CDR2 is SMNVEV (reference sequence). The CDR3 DNA is TGTGCCAGCAGATCAATGACAGGCTTGACGGTTGCTTTCTTT. This encodes CASRSMTGLTVAFF.

The chain joins TRBV5-1 to TRBJ1-4; 11 bases align to TRBD1. Germline V gene sequence: CDR1 SGHRS, CDR2 YFSETQ. The ends lost 4 bases at V and 4 bases at J; junction bases unmatched: 6. This CDR3 is built from 16 residues. The CDR3 region has the DNA TGCGCCAGCAGCAGGGCCGGGACAGGGGGTAATGAAAAACTGTTTTTT. The encoded protein is CASSRAGTGGNEKLFF.

This clonotype came up a few times. The V and J genes are TRBV11-2 and TRBJ1-5; D is unclear. The CDR3 spans 16 residues. From germline, CDR1 is SGHAT and CDR2 FQNNGV. With 5 bases removed from V and 3 bases from J, the gap between germline ends came to 17 bases. This CDR3 is CASSVRHTFNNQPQHF. The DNA for the CDR3 is TGTGCCAGCAGCGTCCGACACACCTTCAACAATCAGCCCCAGCATTTT.

For this clonotype: A read error is possible here, since a much larger clone lies one base away. The chain uses TRBV12-3 or TRBV12-4 and TRBJ2-5, with 7 positions matching TRBD2. The CDR3 loop spans 19 amino acids. V shed 2 bases and J 3 bases; nucleotides not matched to a gene: 18. Here the CDR3 DNA reads TGTGCCAGCAGTTTACAAGTGGGAGGGCCTCGTCGATCCAAAGAGACCCAGTACTTC. Residues: CASSLQVGGPRRSKETQYF.

V usage is TRBV14 and J usage is TRBJ1-1, with D uncertain. Trimming took 3 bases from V and 6 from J, leaving 20 bases between them. Germline V gives CDR1 SGHDN, CDR2 FVKESK. This CDR3 has 16 residues. The CDR3 coding sequence is TGTGCCAGCAGCCAGACCCGCGGGCCACAGCGGCCTGAAGCTTTCTTT. Protein sequence: CASSQTRGPQRPEAFF.

The V and J genes are TRBV10-2 and TRBJ2-7; 12 nucleotides match TRBD2. Germline V gives CDR1 WSHSY, CDR2 SAAADI. The CDR3 contains 15 residues. Losses at the gene ends were 4 bases for V and 2 bases for J; bases not matched to a gene: 3. The CDR3 reads CASSGGLAGTYEQYF. CDR3 nucleotide sequence: TGCGCCAGCAGTGGGGGACTAGCGGGCACCTACGAGCAGTACTTC.

This clonotype has at least ten counts. The gene calls are TRBV28 and TRBJ1-1; maybe TRBD1 (6 bases). CDR3 length equals 15 residues. Per the germline V gene, CDR1 is MDHEN and CDR2 is SYDVKM. V lost 7 bases to trimming and J lost 3 bases, with 18 bases between them. CDR3 sequence: CASNAPGRGDTEAFF. CDR3 DNA: TGTGCCAGCAACGCGCCAGGGAGGGGGGACACTGAAGCTTTCTTT.

A remark on this clonotype: Likely a read error: the CDR3 ends without its conserved phenylalanine or tryptophan. V usage is TRBV2 and J usage is TRBJ2-1, with D unclear. The CDR3 sequence is 17 residues long. Per germline, CDR1 SNHLY and CDR2 FYNNEI. Deletions cut 5 bases from V and 4 bases from J, with 21 bases between. CDR3 region: CASSPHRLRNKYNEQFL. CDR3 DNA sequence: TGTGCCAGCAGTCCGCACCGACTCCGAAACAAATACAATGAGCAGTTCCTC.

Concerning this clonotype itself: A much larger clone differs by one base, so this may be a read error. CDR3 protein: CSAGTTVEGTNEKLFF. DNA of the CDR3: TGCAGTGCAGGGACAACCGTCGAGGGAACTAATGAAAAACTGTTTTTT. This chain uses TRBV20-1 with TRBJ1-4, with a weak D call TRBD1 (6 bases). Trimming took off 6 bases at V and 1 base at J, with 18 bases between the two ends. The germline V gene has CDR1 DFQATT and CDR2 SNEGSKA (reference sequence). CDR3 size: 16 residues.

The chain recombines TRBV27 with TRBJ1-6; 7 nucleotides match TRBD1. The germline CDR1 and CDR2 sequences are MNHEY and SMNVEV (reference sequence). J was trimmed by 15 bases and V by 6 bases; bases with no gene match: 14. This CDR3 comprises 14 residues. The CDR3 DNA follows: TGTGCCAGCAGCCCGACAGGGAGTTTGGTTCTCCTCCACTTT. It specifies CASSPTGSLVLLHF.

This clonotype was detected a few times. The chain recombines TRBV30 with TRBJ1-6, with no clear D. The CDR3 is made up of 13 amino acids. Trimming pared 2 bases from V and 5 bases from J, leaving 7 bases between. CDR1 and CDR2 from the germline V gene are GTSNPN and SVGIG (reference sequence). The CDR3 DNA reads as TGTGCCTGGAGTTTAGCGGATAATTCACCCCTCCACTTT. Translating gives CAWSLADNSPLHF.

The chain links TRBV20-1 to TRBJ1-2; no firm D call. V was trimmed by 2 bases and J by 4 bases, leaving 8 bases between them. This CDR3 is 12 amino acids long. Germline V gives CDR1 DFQATT, CDR2 SNEGSKA (reference sequence). The CDR3 DNA is TGCAGTGCTAGACTGACCCTCTATGGCTACACCTTC. Translation gives CSARLTLYGYTF.

This clonotype was found a few times. V usage is TRBV27 and J usage is TRBJ2-5, with a weak D call TRBD1 (5 bases). V lost 3 bases and J 5 bases, leaving 16 bases between the germline ends. This CDR3 is 15 amino acids long. Germline lookup yields CDR1 MNHEY and CDR2 SMNVEV (reference sequence). In DNA, the CDR3 is TGTGCCAGCAGTTTTCAAAGGGGCTTCTCGGAGACCCAGTACTTC. It encodes CASSFQRGFSETQYF.

V gene TRBV29-1 combines with J gene TRBJ1-2, with D unresolved. The V gene lost 6 bases and the J gene lost 6 bases, with 8 bases spanning the gap. Germline V gene sequence: CDR1 SQVTM, CDR2 ANQGSEA. The CDR3 loop spans 10 amino acids. The CDR3 DNA reads as TGCAGCGTCGCAGAAGATGGCTACACCTTC. Its protein is CSVAEDGYTF.

This clonotype came up many times. V usage is TRBV12-3 or TRBV12-4 and J usage is TRBJ1-1; the D is unclear. There are 12 residues in the CDR3. V was pared by 7 bases and J by 1 base, with 7 bases between. The CDR3 nucleotides read TGTGCCAGCATCCGAGCGAACACTGAAGCTTTCTTT. It codes for CASIRANTEAFF.

The genes are TRBV6-1 and TRBJ1-1, with no clear D. The CDR3 contains 16 residues. Germline V lookup: CDR1 MNHNS, CDR2 SASEGT. Trimming pared 0 bases from V and 0 bases from J, leaving 11 bases between. The DNA of the CDR3 is TGTGCCAGCAGTGAAGCCTTCGAGCTTTTGAACACTGAAGCTTTCTTT. The encoded protein is CASSEAFELLNTEAFF.

V and J are TRBV5-4 and TRBJ1-4, with D perhaps TRBD1 (6 bases). V was cut by 1 base and J by 8 bases, with 12 bases left in between. The CDR3 sequence is 14 residues long. CDR1 and CDR2 (germline): SGHNT, YYREEE (reference sequence). The CDR3 region has the DNA TGTGCCAGCAGCTTGTCGCCGGGGGCCGAAAAACTGTTTTTT. Protein product: CASSLSPGAEKLFF. Variable domain in full (rest from reference TRBV5-4 and TRBJ1-4): ETGVTQSPTHLIKTRGQQVTLRCSSQSGHNTVSWYQQALGQGPQFIFQYYREEENGRGNFPPRFSGLQFPNYSSELNVNALELDDSALYLCASSLSPGAEKLFFGSGTQLSVL.

This clonotype was picked up a small number of times. The chain links TRBV20-1 to TRBJ2-5; no firm D call. Trimming pared 6 bases from V and 5 bases from J, leaving 16 bases between. CDR3 length: 13 residues. The germline V gene encodes CDR1 DFQATT and CDR2 SNEGSKA (reference sequence). The CDR3 DNA reads as TGCAGTGCCCCCCCCCCGGCTCAGGAGACCCAGTACTTC. It yields the protein CSAPPPAQETQYF.

The chain recombines TRBV7-9 with TRBJ1-1; TRBD1 matches 10 bases. V was clipped by 5 bases and J by 11 bases; unmatched bases: 8. Germline V gives CDR1 SEHNR, CDR2 FQNEAQ (reference sequence). This CDR3 is 13 amino acids long. The DNA for the CDR3 is TGTGCCAGCAGCACCCAGACAGGGGGCTTTGCTTTCTTT. Translated, it gives CASSTQTGGFAFF.

This clonotype was detected only a few times. The junction departs from germline at one end; a sequencing error may be responsible. The chain recombines TRBV29-1 with TRBJ2-2; D gene uncertain. This CDR3 spans 11 amino acids. From germline, CDR1 is SQVTM and CDR2 ANQGSEA. The chain's CDR3 is CSVEGIGELFF. The DNA of the CDR3 is TGCAGTGTTGAAGGAATCGGGGAGCTGTTTTTT.

This clonotype was counted ten times or more. The CDR3 DNA reads as TGTGCTAGTGGTACCCTTGGCAATCAGCCCCAGCATTTT. Its translation: CASGTLGNQPQHF. V usage is TRBV12-5 and J usage is TRBJ1-5; D not certain. V shed 5 bases and J shed 2 bases, with 7 bases lying between them. Germline values: CDR1 LGHNT, CDR2 FRNRAP. This CDR3 has 13 amino acids.

This clonotype occurred many times. V and J are TRBV6-2 or TRBV6-3 and TRBJ1-1; D is ambiguous. Trimming pared 2 bases from V and 1 base from J, leaving 11 bases between. Germline lookup yields CDR1 MNHEY and CDR2 SVGEGT. The CDR3 has 15 residues. The CDR3 region has the DNA TGTGCCAGCAGTTACCCCCGACAACAGAACACTGAAGCTTTCTTT. Amino acid sequence: CASSYPRQQNTEAFF.